The 24 T cell receptor beta chains below all came from one sample that was sequenced in a study of blood T cell repertoires in COVID-19. Clones were sequenced by immunoSEQ multiplex PCR, and TCRdb holds only the in-frame ones, with some missing. Of approximately 260,000 clones listed, approximately 88% are singletons. The specimen was PBMCs or T cells enriched from blood (not recorded which). These receptor sequences come from a woman between 40 and 50 years old with acute COVID-19.

V and J are TRBV7-9 and TRBJ1-3; D ambiguous. The V end lost 5 bases, the J end lost 2 bases, and 22 bases lay between the germline ends. This CDR3 has 18 amino acids. CDR1 is SEHNR and CDR2 is FQNEAQ in the germline V gene (reference sequence). The CDR3 DNA follows: TGTGCCAGCAGCGCCCCCACGGCGCCTATAGCAGCTGGAAACACCATATATTTT. Amino acids: CASSAPTAPIAAGNTIYF.

This chain uses TRBV10-3 with TRBJ1-6, with D possibly being TRBD1 (5 bases). The CDR3 is made up of 16 amino acids. With 4 bases removed from V and 4 bases from J, the gap between germline ends came to 14 bases. Germline V gene sequence: CDR1 ENHRY, CDR2 SYGVKD. The CDR3 DNA is TGTGCCATCAGTGGGGGGGACGGAAAGTATAATTCACCCCTCCACTTT. This gives the protein CAISGGDGKYNSPLHF.

This clone has just a few counts. This chain links TRBV24-1 with TRBJ2-2, with D perhaps matching TRBD1 (5 bases). Germline loops: CDR1 KGHDR, CDR2 SFDVKD. V gave up 7 bases and J gave up 6 bases, with 17 bases separating them. CDR3 length: 15 amino acids. CDR3 coding DNA: TGTGCCACCAGCGCCGGGTCCGAAGGGGCCGGGGAGCTGTTTTTT. This sequence encodes CATSAGSEGAGELFF.

V usage is TRBV19 and J usage is TRBJ2-1; TRBD2 aligns across 11 bases. This CDR3 region has 16 residues. With V trimmed by 5 bases and J by 5 bases, 8 bases remained unmatched. The germline V gene encodes CDR1 LNHDA and CDR2 SQIVND (reference sequence). The CDR3 bases are TGTGCCAGTAGTTCTGCCGGGACTAGCGGCGACAATGAGCAGTTCTTC. This translates into CASSSAGTSGDNEQFF.

The chain couples TRBV29-1 to TRBJ1-2, with 9 nucleotides matching TRBD1. The J segment lost 4 bases and the V segment lost 7 bases, leaving 7 bases of the junction unmatched. CDR1 and CDR2 from the germline V gene are SQVTM and ANQGSEA. This CDR3 spans 13 amino acids. The CDR3 DNA reads as TGCAGCGGGTCGGAACAGGGGGCCTATGGCTACACCTTC. It is translated as CSGSEQGAYGYTF.

V and J are TRBV28 and TRBJ1-2, with 7 bases that match TRBD1. This CDR3 has 12 residues. With 5 bases clipped from V and 3 bases from J, the junction kept 0 bases outside the gene matches. Germline V gene lookup returns CDR1 MDHEN and CDR2 SYDVKM. CDR3 sequence (DNA): TGTGCCAGCAGTACAGGGGACTATGGCTACACCTTC. Translated: CASSTGDYGYTF.

This chain connects TRBV7-3 to TRBJ1-6; 11 nucleotides agree with TRBD1. The CDR3 sequence is 15 residues long. Per the germline V gene, CDR1 is SGHTA and CDR2 is FQGTGA. V lost 5 bases, J lost 7 bases, and 4 bases stayed unmatched. This CDR3 is CASSPGTGGNSPLHF. The CDR3 region has the DNA TGTGCCAGCAGCCCCGGGACAGGGGGGAATTCACCCCTCCACTTT.

The chain employs TRBV18 and TRBJ2-7; 9 bases fit TRBD1. The CDR3 runs 15 residues. V was pared by 6 bases and J by 2 bases, with 8 bases of the junction left unmatched. Germline CDR1 is KGHSH and CDR2 is LQKENI. The CDR3 spells CASSEGQGGPYEQYV. Here the CDR3 DNA reads TGTGCCAGCTCGGAGGGACAGGGAGGGCCCTACGAGCAGTACGTC.

This rearrangement joins TRBV7-9 to TRBJ2-1, with 9 nucleotides matching TRBD2. The CDR3 loop spans 17 amino acids. V was pared by 8 bases and J by 0 bases, with 11 bases of the junction left unmatched. The V gene's germline CDR1 is SEHNR and CDR2 FQNEAQ (reference sequence). CDR3 in amino acids: CASGRKAGGVSYNEQFF. DNA for the CDR3: TGTGCCAGCGGACGAAAAGCGGGAGGTGTCTCCTACAATGAGCAGTTCTTC.

The CDR3 DNA sequence: TGTGCCAGCGCCCCCCGGGGAGGCCCCCAGTTTGGGGAGACCCAGTACTTC. Translated, it gives CASAPRGGPQFGETQYF. The chain combines TRBV5-4 with TRBJ2-5, with a possible D match to TRBD2 (6 bases). Trimming cost V 7 bases and J 5 bases, with 27 bases left between them. The CDR3 is 17 amino acids. Germline V gene data show CDR1 as SGHNT and CDR2 as YYREEE (reference sequence). The variable domain in full, with the rest retrieved from reference TRBV5-4 and TRBJ2-5, is ETGVTQSPTHLIKTRGQQVTLRCSSQSGHNTVSWYQQALGQGPQFIFQYYREEENGRGNFPPRFSGLQFPNYSSELNVNALELDDSALYLCASAPRGGPQFGETQYFGPGTRLLVL.

This clone was detected once. The gene calls are TRBV2 and TRBJ1-3; a weak D match, TRBD1 (5 bases). The CDR3 has 13 residues. Germline V gives CDR1 SNHLY, CDR2 FYNNEI. Trimming shortened V by 3 bases and J by 6 bases, and 9 bases separated the two germline ends. As DNA, the CDR3 is TGTGCCAGCAGTGACGTCAGGGCAAACACCATATATTTT. Its translation: CASSDVRANTIYF. The full variable domain, in which reference TRBV2 and TRBJ1-3 provide the parts outside the CDR3, is EPEVTQTPSHQVTQMGQEVILRCVPISNHLYFYWYRQILGQKVEFLVSFYNNEISEKSEIFDDQFSVERPDGSNFTLKIRSTKLEDSAMYFCASSDVRANTIYFGEGSWLTVV.

This clone was picked up a small number of times. The chain has TRBV28 and TRBJ1-1; 9 bases are shared with TRBD1. V dropped 5 bases and J dropped 10; count of bases not matched to a gene: 14. Germline V gene sequence: CDR1 MDHEN, CDR2 SYDVKM. This CDR3 is 15 amino acids long. The CDR3 region is CASSVHGQGIGRAFF. The CDR3 nucleotides are TGTGCCAGCAGTGTCCATGGACAGGGGATTGGTCGAGCTTTCTTT.

V gene TRBV4-1 combines with J gene TRBJ1-2, with 7 bases identical to TRBD1. Germline-derived CDR1 and CDR2 are MGHRA and YSYEKL. This CDR3 is 13 amino acids long. Trimming took 2 bases from V and 8 from J; bases not matched to a gene: 5. The CDR3 protein is CASSQIRDSGYTF. In DNA, the CDR3 is TGCGCCAGCAGCCAAATCCGGGACAGCGGCTACACCTTC.

The genes are TRBV28 and TRBJ1-6, with D perhaps TRBD1 (6 bases). CDR3 size: 15 residues. Germline V gene sequence: CDR1 MDHEN, CDR2 SYDVKM. With 5 bases removed from V and 10 bases from J, the gap between germline ends came to 18 bases. The CDR3 DNA is TGTGCCAGCAGTCCCCGCGGCAGGGGTAACTCACCCCTCCACTTT. This translates into CASSPRGRGNSPLHF.

V usage is TRBV19 and J usage is TRBJ1-5, with D possibly TRBD1 on 5 matching bases. CDR3 length: 17 amino acids. CDR1 is LNHDA and CDR2 is SQIVND in the germline V gene (reference sequence). Deletions cut 6 bases from V and 2 bases from J, with 20 bases between. The CDR3 spells CASSGNGRRGGNQPQHF. CDR3 bases: TGTGCCAGTAGCGGAAACGGACGACGGGGGGGCAATCAGCCCCAGCATTTT. The complete variable domain, with remaining parts taken from reference TRBV19 and TRBJ1-5, reads DGGITQSPKYLFRKEGQNVTLSCEQNLNHDAMYWYRQDPGQGLRLIYYSQIVNDFQKGDIAEGYSVSREKKESFPLTVTSAQKNPTAFYLCASSGNGRRGGNQPQHFGDGTRLSIL.

The V and J genes are TRBV9 and TRBJ2-2; the match to TRBD2 covers 12 bases. This CDR3 is 16 amino acids long. The trim removed 3 bases at V and 1 base at J, leaving 1 base unmatched. CDR1 and CDR2 (germline): SGDLS, YYNGEE. CDR3 nucleotides: TGTGCCAGCAGCGGGACTAGCGGGGAGAACACCGGGGAGCTGTTTTTT. Residues: CASSGTSGENTGELFF.

The rearrangement joins TRBV18 to TRBJ2-5; tentative D call: TRBD2 (5 bases). The germline V and J ends were trimmed by 6 bases and 3 bases, with 23 bases remaining between them. CDR3 length: 17 residues. Germline values: CDR1 KGHSH, CDR2 LQKENI. The CDR3 reads CASSLPRELGEEETQYF. In DNA, the CDR3 is TGTGCCAGCTCGCTTCCGAGGGAGCTTGGTGAAGAAGAGACCCAGTACTTC. The whole variable domain, remainder taken from reference TRBV18 and TRBJ2-5, is NAGVMQNPRHLVRRRGQEARLRCSPMKGHSHVYWYRQLPEEGLKFMVYLQKENIIDESGMPKERFSAEFPKEGPSILRIQQVVRGDSAAYFCASSLPRELGEEETQYFGPGTRLLVL.

This clone was seen just once. This chain links TRBV7-2 with TRBJ2-3; TRBD2 agrees at 12 bases. V shed 5 bases, J shed 4 bases, and the junction held 4 bases outside the gene matches. CDR3 size: 15 residues. Germline V CDR1 and CDR2: SGHTA, FQGNSA. The CDR3 coding sequence is TGTGCCAGCAGCCCAAGACTAGCGGGAGCAGATACGCAGTATTTT. Translated: CASSPRLAGADTQYF.

This chain connects TRBV5-6 to TRBJ2-5; D might be TRBD2 (6 bases). Germline CDR1 and CDR2: SGHDT and YYEEEE. The CDR3 runs to 16 residues. The V and J ends lost 3 bases and 2 bases respectively, with 17 bases between them. DNA of the CDR3: TGTGCCAGCAGCTACCTTCTAGCGTCTCGGCAAGAGACCCAGTACTTC. Its translation: CASSYLLASRQETQYF.

V and J are TRBV28 and TRBJ1-1; D may be TRBD1 (5 bases). The germline V gene has CDR1 MDHEN and CDR2 SYDVKM. The V end was cut by 5 bases, the J end by 8 bases, with 12 bases between. The CDR3 consists of 12 residues. The CDR3 bases are TGTGCCAGCAGTCACTCACAGGAAGAAGCTTTCTTT. As protein: CASSHSQEEAFF.

The chain employs TRBV7-2 and TRBJ1-1; D call uncertain. This CDR3 is 14 amino acids long. The germline V gene encodes CDR1 SGHTA and CDR2 FQGNSA. Deletions cut 1 base from V and 6 bases from J, with 12 bases between. In nucleotides, the CDR3 is TGTGCCAGCAGCTTAGGATTGCGGGTCTCTGAAGCTTTCTTT. This translates into CASSLGLRVSEAFF.

The rearrangement joins TRBV7-9 to TRBJ1-2; a weak D match, TRBD1 (5 bases). The germline V gene encodes CDR1 SEHNR and CDR2 FQNEAQ (reference sequence). The CDR3 spans 15 residues. Trimming pared 3 bases from V and 8 bases from J, leaving 19 bases between. CDR3 nucleotides: TGTGCCAGCAGCTTTTTAACCCGGGGGTCGGAAGGCTACACCTTC. Its protein is CASSFLTRGSEGYTF.

The rearrangement links TRBV5-1 to TRBJ2-1, with TRBD2 matching over 16 bases. Germline CDR1 SGHRS, CDR2 YFSETQ. Trimming at V came to 1 base and at J to 9 bases, leaving 4 bases not matched to a gene. This CDR3 region has 16 residues. This CDR3 is CASSLMGLAGGGEQFF. For the CDR3, the DNA is TGCGCCAGCAGCTTGATGGGACTAGCGGGAGGGGGTGAGCAGTTCTTC.

The V gene is TRBV27, the J gene TRBJ2-1, with D unresolved. V was cut by 6 bases and J by 4 bases, with 16 bases left in between. Germline V gives CDR1 MNHEY, CDR2 SMNVEV (reference sequence). This CDR3 has 15 residues. CDR3 protein: CASRRYLAAYNEQFF. Here the CDR3 DNA reads TGTGCCAGCAGACGTTATCTGGCGGCATACAATGAGCAGTTCTTC.